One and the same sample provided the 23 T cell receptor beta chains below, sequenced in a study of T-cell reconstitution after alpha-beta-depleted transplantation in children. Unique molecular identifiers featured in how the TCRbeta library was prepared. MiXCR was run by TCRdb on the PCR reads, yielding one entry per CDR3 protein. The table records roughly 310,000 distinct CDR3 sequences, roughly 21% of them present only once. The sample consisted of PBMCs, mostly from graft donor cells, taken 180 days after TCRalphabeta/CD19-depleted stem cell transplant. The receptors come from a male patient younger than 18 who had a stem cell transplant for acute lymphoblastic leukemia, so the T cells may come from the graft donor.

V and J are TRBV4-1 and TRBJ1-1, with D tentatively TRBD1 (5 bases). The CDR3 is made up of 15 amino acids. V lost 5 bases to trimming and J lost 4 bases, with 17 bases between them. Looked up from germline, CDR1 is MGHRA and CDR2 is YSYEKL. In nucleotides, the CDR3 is TGCGCCAGCAGCTCCTTAGGGGACGGGAGCACTGAAGCTTTCTTT. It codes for CASSSLGDGSTEAFF.

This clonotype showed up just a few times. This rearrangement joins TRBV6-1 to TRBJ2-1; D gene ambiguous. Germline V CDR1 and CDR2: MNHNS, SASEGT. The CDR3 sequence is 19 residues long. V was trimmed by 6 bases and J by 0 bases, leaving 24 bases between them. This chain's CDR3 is CASSFDGEQTRSSYNEQFF. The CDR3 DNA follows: TGTGCCAGCAGCTTTGACGGCGAGCAGACCAGGAGCTCCTACAATGAGCAGTTCTTC.

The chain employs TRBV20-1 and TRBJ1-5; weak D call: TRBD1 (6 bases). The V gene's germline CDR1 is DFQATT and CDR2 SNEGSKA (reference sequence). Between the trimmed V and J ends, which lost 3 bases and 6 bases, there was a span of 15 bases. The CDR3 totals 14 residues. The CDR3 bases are TGCAGTGCTAGTGGGAGGGGACACAGTCAGCCCCAGCATTTT. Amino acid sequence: CSASGRGHSQPQHF.

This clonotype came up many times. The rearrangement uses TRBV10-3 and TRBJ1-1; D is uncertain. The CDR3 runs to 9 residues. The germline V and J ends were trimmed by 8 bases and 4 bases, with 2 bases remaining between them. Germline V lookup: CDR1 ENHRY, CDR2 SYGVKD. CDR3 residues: CAIGTEAFF. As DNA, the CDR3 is TGTGCCATCGGCACTGAAGCTTTCTTT.

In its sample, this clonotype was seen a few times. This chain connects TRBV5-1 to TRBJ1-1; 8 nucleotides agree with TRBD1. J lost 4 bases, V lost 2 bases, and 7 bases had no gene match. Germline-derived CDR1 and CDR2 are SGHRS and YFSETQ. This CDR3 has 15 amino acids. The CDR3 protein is CASSFGQGGVTEAFF. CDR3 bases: TGCGCCAGCAGCTTCGGACAGGGAGGGGTCACTGAAGCTTTCTTT.

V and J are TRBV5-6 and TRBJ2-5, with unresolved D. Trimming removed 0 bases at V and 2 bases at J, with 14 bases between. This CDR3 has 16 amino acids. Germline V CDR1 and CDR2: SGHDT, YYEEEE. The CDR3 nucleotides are TGTGCCAGCAGCTTGGGGGCAGGCGTCCCACAAGAGACCCAGTACTTC. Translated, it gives CASSLGAGVPQETQYF.

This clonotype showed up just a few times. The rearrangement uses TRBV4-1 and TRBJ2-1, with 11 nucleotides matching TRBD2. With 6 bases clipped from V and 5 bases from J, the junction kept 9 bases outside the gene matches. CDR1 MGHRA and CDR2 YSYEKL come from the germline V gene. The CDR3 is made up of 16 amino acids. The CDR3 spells CASSHQPGLADNEQFF. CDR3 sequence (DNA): TGCGCCAGCAGTCATCAACCGGGACTAGCGGACAATGAGCAGTTCTTC.

CDR3 in amino acids: CASSLRQDRNIQYF. The CDR3 coding sequence is TGTGCCAGCAGTTTAAGACAGGACAGAAACATTCAGTACTTC. The V call is TRBV12-3 or TRBV12-4, the J call TRBJ2-4; TRBD1 is a possible D gene (6 bases). V lost 2 bases and J lost 6, with 11 bases in between. This CDR3 has 14 residues.

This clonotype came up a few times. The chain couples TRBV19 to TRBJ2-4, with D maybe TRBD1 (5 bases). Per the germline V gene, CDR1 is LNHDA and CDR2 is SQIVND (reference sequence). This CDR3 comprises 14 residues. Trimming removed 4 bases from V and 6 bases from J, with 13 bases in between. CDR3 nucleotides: TGTGCCAGTAGTAGGGGCCCCGAGCTAAACATTCAGTACTTC. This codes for CASSRGPELNIQYF. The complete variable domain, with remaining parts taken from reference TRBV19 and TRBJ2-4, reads DGGITQSPKYLFRKEGQNVTLSCEQNLNHDAMYWYRQDPGQGLRLIYYSQIVNDFQKGDIAEGYSVSREKKESFPLTVTSAQKNPTAFYLCASSRGPELNIQYFGAGTRLSVL.

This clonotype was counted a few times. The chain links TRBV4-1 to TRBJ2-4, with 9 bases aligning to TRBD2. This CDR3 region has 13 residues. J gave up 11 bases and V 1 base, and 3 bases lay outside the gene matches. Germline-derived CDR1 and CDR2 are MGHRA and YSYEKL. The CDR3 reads CASSQGGGGVQYF. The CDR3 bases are TGCGCCAGCAGCCAAGGGGGCGGGGGGGTTCAGTACTTC.

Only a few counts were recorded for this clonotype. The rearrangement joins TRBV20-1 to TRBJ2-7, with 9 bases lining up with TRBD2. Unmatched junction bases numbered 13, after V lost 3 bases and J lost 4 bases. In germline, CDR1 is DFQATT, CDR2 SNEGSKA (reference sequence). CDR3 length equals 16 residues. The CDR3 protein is CSARGPGTSFLYEQYF. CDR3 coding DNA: TGCAGTGCTAGGGGGCCCGGGACTAGCTTTTTATACGAGCAGTACTTC.

The CDR3 nucleotides read TGTGCCAGCAGCTTAAGGGGTGGTAGGAGCACAGATACGCAGTATTTT. Its protein is CASSLRGGRSTDTQYF. V gene TRBV7-3 combines with J gene TRBJ2-3; D unresolved. The length of the CDR3 is 16 residues. From germline, CDR1 is SGHTA and CDR2 FQGTGA. V gave up 1 base and J gave up 0 bases, with 11 bases separating them. The whole variable domain, filled in from reference TRBV7-3 and TRBJ2-3, reads GAGVSQTPSNKVTEKGKYVELRCDPISGHTALYWYRQSLGQGPEFLIYFQGTGAADDSGLPNDRFFAVRPEGSVSTLKIQRTERGDSAVYLCASSLRGGRSTDTQYFGPGTRLTVL.

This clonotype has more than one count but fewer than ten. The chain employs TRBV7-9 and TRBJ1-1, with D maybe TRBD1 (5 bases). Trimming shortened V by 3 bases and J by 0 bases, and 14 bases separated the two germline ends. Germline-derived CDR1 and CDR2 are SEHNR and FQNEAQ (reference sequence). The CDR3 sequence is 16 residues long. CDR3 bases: TGTGCCAGCAGCTTTAGGGGAGCGCCAATGAACACTGAAGCTTTCTTT. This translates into CASSFRGAPMNTEAFF.

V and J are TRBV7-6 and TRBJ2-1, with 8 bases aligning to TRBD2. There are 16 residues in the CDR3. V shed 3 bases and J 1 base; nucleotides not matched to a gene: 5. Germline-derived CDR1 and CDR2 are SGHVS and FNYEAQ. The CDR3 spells CASSLGTGGSYNEQFF. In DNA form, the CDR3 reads TGTGCCAGCAGCTTGGGGACGGGAGGGTCCTACAATGAGCAGTTCTTC.

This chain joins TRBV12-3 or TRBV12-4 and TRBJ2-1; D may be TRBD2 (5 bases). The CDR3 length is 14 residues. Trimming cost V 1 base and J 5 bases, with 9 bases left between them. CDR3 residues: CASSLVALHNEQFF. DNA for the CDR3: TGTGCCAGCAGTTTAGTAGCGTTACACAATGAGCAGTTCTTC.

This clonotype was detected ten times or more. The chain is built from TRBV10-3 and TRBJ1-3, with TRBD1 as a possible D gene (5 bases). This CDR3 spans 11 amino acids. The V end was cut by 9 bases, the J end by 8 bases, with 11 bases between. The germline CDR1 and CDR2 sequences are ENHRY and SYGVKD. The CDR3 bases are TGTGCCATGAGGGGCGTGGACACCATATATTTT. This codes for CAMRGVDTIYF.

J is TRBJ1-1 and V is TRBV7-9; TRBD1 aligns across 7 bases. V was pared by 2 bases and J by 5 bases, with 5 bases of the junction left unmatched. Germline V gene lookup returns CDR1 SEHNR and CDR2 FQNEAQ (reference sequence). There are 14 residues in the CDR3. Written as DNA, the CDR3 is TGTGCCAGCAGCTTATTCAGGGGGGGAACTGAAGCTTTCTTT. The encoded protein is CASSLFRGGTEAFF.

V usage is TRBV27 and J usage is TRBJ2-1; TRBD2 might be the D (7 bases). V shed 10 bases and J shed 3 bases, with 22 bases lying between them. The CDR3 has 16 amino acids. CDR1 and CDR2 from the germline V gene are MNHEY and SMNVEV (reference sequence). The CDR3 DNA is TGTGCCACCTACCGGAGGGGAGGGGGAGGCTACAATGAGCAGTTCTTC. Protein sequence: CATYRRGGGGYNEQFF.

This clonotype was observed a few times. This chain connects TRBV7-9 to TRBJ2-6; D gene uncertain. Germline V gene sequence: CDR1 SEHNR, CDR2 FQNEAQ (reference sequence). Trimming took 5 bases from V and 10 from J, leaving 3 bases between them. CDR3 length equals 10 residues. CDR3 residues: CASSTNVLTF. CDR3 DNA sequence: TGTGCCAGCAGCACAAACGTCCTGACTTTC. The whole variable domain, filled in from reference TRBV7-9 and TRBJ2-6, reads DTGVSQNPRHKITKRGQNVTFRCDPISEHNRLYWYRQTLGQGPEFLTYFQNEAQLEKSRLLSDRFSAERPKGSFSTLEIQRTEQGDSAMYLCASSTNVLTFGAGSRLTVL.

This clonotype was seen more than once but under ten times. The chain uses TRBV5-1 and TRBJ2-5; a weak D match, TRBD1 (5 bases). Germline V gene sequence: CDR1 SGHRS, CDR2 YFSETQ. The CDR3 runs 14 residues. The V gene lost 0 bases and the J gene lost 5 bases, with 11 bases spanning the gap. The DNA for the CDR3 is TGCGCCAGCAGCTTGGTGGCAGGGAAGGAGACCCAGTACTTC. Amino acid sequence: CASSLVAGKETQYF.

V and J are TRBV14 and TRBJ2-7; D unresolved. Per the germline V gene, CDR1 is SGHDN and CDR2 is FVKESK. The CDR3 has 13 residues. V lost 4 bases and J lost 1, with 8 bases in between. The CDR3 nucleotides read TGTGCCAGCAGCCGGCACCTGTCCTACGAGCAGTACTTC. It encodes CASSRHLSYEQYF.

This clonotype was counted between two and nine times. CDR3 residues: CASSSGNNDYEQYF. CDR3 in DNA: TGTGCCAGCAGCTCGGGGAACAATGACTACGAGCAGTACTTC. This chain uses TRBV7-6 with TRBJ2-7, with a possible D match to TRBD2 (5 bases). The CDR3 is made up of 14 amino acids. Germline CDR1 reads SGHVS; CDR2 reads FNYEAQ. The germline V and J ends were trimmed by 4 bases and 3 bases, with 13 bases remaining between them.

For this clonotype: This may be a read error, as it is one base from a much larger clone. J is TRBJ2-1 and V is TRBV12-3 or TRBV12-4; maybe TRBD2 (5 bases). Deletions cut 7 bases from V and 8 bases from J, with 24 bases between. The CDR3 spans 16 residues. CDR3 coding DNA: TGTGCCAGCAATCACCTAGTGACTCGAGGGTACGATGAGCAGTTCTTC. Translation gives CASNHLVTRGYDEQFF.